The 31 T cell receptor beta chains below come from one sample, sequenced in a study of beta chain features in type 1 diabetes. The investigators reverse transcribed all of the isolated RNA, so they sequenced expressed TCRB transcripts. Data came from immunoSEQ multiplex PCR; TCRdb stores just in-frame clones and leaves some out. Here the sample spans 250,000 to 400,000 clones, 12% to 15% being singletons. The specimen sequenced was central memory CD4+ T cells from blood. All receptors derive from a man aged 25-45 years in good health.

The chain joins TRBV11-3 to TRBJ2-1, with a tentative D call TRBD2 (5 bases). The CDR3 consists of 14 residues. Trimming shortened V by 0 bases and J by 7 bases, and 10 bases separated the two germline ends. The germline CDR1 and CDR2 sequences are SGHNT and YENEEA. The CDR3 nucleotides are TGTGCCAGCAGCTTAGAATGGGAGCGGAATGAGCAGTTCTTC. It codes for CASSLEWERNEQFF.

The sample holds many counts of this clone. The J gene is TRBJ1-1, the V gene TRBV5-4; D not resolved. The CDR3 consists of 16 residues. Germline V gene lookup returns CDR1 SGHNT and CDR2 YYREEE (reference sequence). Trimming stripped 4 bases from V and 0 bases from J, with 16 bases between. CDR3 sequence reads: CASSQDPGRLNTEAFF. DNA for the CDR3: TGTGCCAGCAGCCAAGACCCTGGTAGGCTGAACACTGAAGCTTTCTTT.

The chain is built from TRBV27 and TRBJ2-1; D might be TRBD2 (6 bases). Germline V lookup: CDR1 MNHEY, CDR2 SMNVEV (reference sequence). V was shortened by 5 bases and J by 8 bases, with 19 bases between the two germline ends. The CDR3 extends over 15 amino acids. The CDR3 region is CASSNPAGSDDEQFF. CDR3 bases: TGTGCCAGCAGTAACCCGGCGGGGTCAGATGATGAGCAGTTCTTC.

The V and J genes are TRBV6-1 and TRBJ1-4; 7 bases match TRBD1. V dropped 6 bases and J dropped 7; count of bases not matched to a gene: 8. Per germline, CDR1 MNHNS and CDR2 SASEGT. The CDR3 loop spans 14 amino acids. The CDR3 loop is CASSQTGMGEKLFF. CDR3 DNA sequence: TGTGCCAGCAGCCAGACAGGGATGGGTGAAAAACTGTTTTTT.

This chain uses TRBV2 with TRBJ1-2, with D uncertain. The V end lost 6 bases, the J end lost 0 bases, and 8 bases lay between the germline ends. This CDR3 is built from 13 residues. CDR1 is SNHLY and CDR2 is FYNNEI in the germline V gene. The CDR3 reads CASSGVANYGYTF. For the CDR3, the DNA is TGTGCCAGCAGCGGGGTTGCTAACTATGGCTACACCTTC.

In its sample, this clone was seen a few times. The rearrangement links TRBV28 to TRBJ1-2; D is ambiguous. This CDR3 is built from 16 residues. The V end was cut by 5 bases, the J end by 4 bases, with 20 bases between. CDR1 and CDR2 from the germline V gene are MDHEN and SYDVKM. The CDR3 reads CASSPLLRTATYGYTF. The CDR3 nucleotides read TGTGCCAGCAGTCCCCTCCTGCGGACCGCCACCTATGGCTACACCTTC.

V and J are TRBV15 and TRBJ2-2; D not resolved. CDR3 size: 14 residues. Looked up from germline, CDR1 is LNHNV and CDR2 is YYDKDF (reference sequence). V lost 5 bases and J 7 bases, leaving 14 bases between the germline ends. As DNA, the CDR3 is TGTGCCACCAGCCCTCCAACGGGCGTCGGGGAGCTGTTTTTT. Translating gives CATSPPTGVGELFF.

A few counts support this clone. Here the CDR3 reads CASSSAPGAYGYTF. The CDR3 coding sequence is TGTGCCAGCAGCTCTGCCCCGGGTGCCTATGGCTACACCTTC. The chain has TRBV5-4 and TRBJ1-2; D ambiguous. V shed 3 bases and J shed 4 bases, with 13 bases lying between them. This CDR3 is built from 14 residues. CDR1 and CDR2 (germline): SGHNT, YYREEE (reference sequence).

This clone was picked up a small number of times. V and J are TRBV7-2 and TRBJ1-6; weak D call: TRBD1 (5 bases). Looked up from germline, CDR1 is SGHTA and CDR2 is FQGNSA. V lost 5 bases and J lost 2, with 16 bases in between. The CDR3 consists of 17 residues. CDR3 loop: CASSQGRGRTYNSPLHF. DNA for the CDR3: TGTGCCAGCAGCCAGGGACGAGGACGGACCTATAATTCACCCCTCCACTTT.

The chain couples TRBV4-1 to TRBJ1-5, with unresolved D. Trimming cost V 4 bases and J 9 bases, with 22 bases left between them. Germline loops: CDR1 MGHRA, CDR2 YSYEKL. The length of the CDR3 is 16 residues. The CDR3 sequence: CASSLLASLFPSPQHF. In nucleotides, the CDR3 is TGCGCCAGCAGCCTGCTAGCTTCCTTATTTCCGTCGCCCCAGCATTTT.

The rearrangement joins TRBV7-3 to TRBJ1-2; unclear D gene. The CDR3 runs to 15 residues. Trimming took off 0 bases at V and 5 bases at J, with 13 bases between the two ends. Germline lookup yields CDR1 SGHTA and CDR2 FQGTGA. The CDR3 is CASSLTRLGGYGYTF. The CDR3 DNA sequence: TGTGCCAGCAGCTTAACCCGGTTGGGAGGTTATGGCTACACCTTC.

This clone has only a few counts. The V call is TRBV4-2, the J call TRBJ1-1, with no clear D. Germline CDR1 is LGHNA and CDR2 is YNFKEQ. CDR3 length: 13 amino acids. Trimming removed 3 bases from V and 5 bases from J, with 10 bases in between. The CDR3 loop is CASSQTGWTEAFF. In nucleotides, the CDR3 is TGTGCCAGCAGCCAGACCGGTTGGACTGAAGCTTTCTTT.

In this sample, this clone turned up once. The genes are TRBV9 and TRBJ2-3; 8 bases fit TRBD2. V lost 4 bases and J lost 0; bases outside the gene matches: 4. CDR3 length equals 15 residues. Germline CDR1 SGDLS, CDR2 YYNGEE. The CDR3 spells CASSPGGSSTDTQYF. CDR3 in DNA: TGTGCCAGCAGCCCGGGGGGGTCGAGCACAGATACGCAGTATTTT.

This chain connects TRBV19 to TRBJ2-2; a weak D match, TRBD1 (6 bases). The V end was cut by 10 bases, the J end by 4 bases, with 19 bases between. CDR3 length equals 15 residues. Germline CDR1 reads LNHDA; CDR2 reads SQIVND (reference sequence). As DNA, the CDR3 is TGTGCCACCTCAAATCAGGGGCCTGTCACCGGGGAGCTGTTTTTT. Its translation is CATSNQGPVTGELFF.

The chain combines TRBV7-9 with TRBJ2-3; 9 bases map to TRBD2. The CDR3 covers 18 residues. After removal of 5 bases from V and 6 bases from J, the junction contained 18 bases not matched to a gene. Germline V gene lookup returns CDR1 SEHNR and CDR2 FQNEAQ (reference sequence). The CDR3 spells CASSRGRRTGLAPDTQYF. The CDR3 DNA is TGTGCCAGCAGCAGAGGGCGACGAACGGGACTAGCCCCTGATACGCAGTATTTT.

In its sample, this clone was seen a few times. V gene TRBV7-2 combines with J gene TRBJ1-1; possible D gene TRBD1, 5 bases. Trimming pared 4 bases from V and 4 bases from J, leaving 13 bases between. Looked up from germline, CDR1 is SGHTA and CDR2 is FQGNSA. CDR3 size: 14 residues. CDR3 region: CASSSQGGGTEAFF. DNA of the CDR3: TGTGCCAGCAGCTCGCAGGGCGGGGGCACTGAAGCTTTCTTT.

For this clone: The junction shows a germline mismatch at one end, possibly a read error. The chain recombines TRBV6-1 with TRBJ1-1; D may be TRBD1 (6 bases). The V gene's germline CDR1 is MNHNS and CDR2 SASEGT. The CDR3 consists of 14 residues. For the CDR3, the DNA is TGTGCCAGCAGTAGGACAGCCTCGAGGGCTGACGCTTTCTTT. It translates to CASSRTASRADAFF.

The V call is TRBV4-3, the J call TRBJ2-4, with D perhaps TRBD1 or TRBD2 (5 bases each). This CDR3 has 17 amino acids. In germline, CDR1 is LGHNA, CDR2 YSLEER. V lost 5 bases and J lost 3, with 20 bases in between. The CDR3 spells CASSYKSGRIFKNIQYF. CDR3 nucleotides: TGCGCCAGCAGCTACAAATCGGGACGTATATTCAAAAACATTCAGTACTTC.

The genes are TRBV27 and TRBJ2-1, with TRBD2 identical over 10 bases. This CDR3 has 16 amino acids. V lost 8 bases and J lost 10; bases outside the gene matches: 17. Per the germline V gene, CDR1 is MNHEY and CDR2 is SMNVEV (reference sequence). CDR3 DNA: TGTGCCAGCCTCCTCTCGGTAGCGGGAGGTGGGAACGAGCAGTTCTTC. Its translation is CASLLSVAGGGNEQFF.

This clone was seen a few times. This rearrangement joins TRBV21-1 to TRBJ2-3; TRBD2 is the table's D call and was not checked against the DNA. TRBV21-1 has pseudogene status. CDR3 length: 16 amino acids. For the CDR3, the DNA is TGTGCCAGCAGCAAACGGCTAGCGGGAGTCACAGATACGCAGTATTTT. Translation gives CASSKRLAGVTDTQYF.

The chain couples TRBV2 to TRBJ2-7, with D possibly matching TRBD2 (6 bases). V was cut by 6 bases and J by 6 bases, with 9 bases left in between. Per the germline V gene, CDR1 is SNHLY and CDR2 is FYNNEI. The CDR3 runs 11 residues. CDR3 amino acids: CASSRDSEQYF. In DNA form, the CDR3 reads TGTGCCAGCAGCCGGGACTCCGAGCAGTACTTC.

CDR3 coding DNA: TGTGCCAGCAGCTTTCAAGAGAGCACAGATACGCAGTATTTT. It encodes CASSFQESTDTQYF. This chain joins TRBV11-2 and TRBJ2-3; D gene unclear. The CDR3 covers 14 residues. Germline V gives CDR1 SGHAT, CDR2 FQNNGV. V was cut by 3 bases and J by 0 bases, with 7 bases left in between.

The chain joins TRBV5-1 to TRBJ2-5; the match to TRBD2 covers 8 bases. The CDR3 runs 17 residues. Germline CDR1 reads SGHRS; CDR2 reads YFSETQ. J gave up 5 bases and V 0 bases, and 12 bases lay outside the gene matches. The CDR3 reads CASSLASGRGVRETQYF. In DNA, the CDR3 is TGCGCCAGCAGCTTGGCGAGCGGGAGAGGGGTACGTGAGACCCAGTACTTC.

The chain links TRBV7-2 to TRBJ1-4, with 7 bases that match TRBD1. CDR1 and CDR2 from the germline V gene are SGHTA and FQGNSA. The CDR3 has 14 amino acids. V gave up 5 bases and J gave up 4 bases; unmatched junction bases: 4. CDR3 sequence (DNA): TGTGCCAGCAGCCCTAGACAGGGTAATGAAAAACTGTTTTTT. Residues: CASSPRQGNEKLFF.

The genes are TRBV7-2 and TRBJ2-1; TRBD2 aligns across 7 bases. After removal of 1 base from V and 0 bases from J, the junction contained 3 bases not matched to a gene. The germline V gene has CDR1 SGHTA and CDR2 FQGNSA. The CDR3 contains 16 residues. The CDR3 region has the DNA TGTGCCAGCAGCTTAGGGCCTAGCGGCTCCTACAATGAGCAGTTCTTC. This gives the protein CASSLGPSGSYNEQFF.

CDR3 residues: CASSAHNTGELFF. CDR3 bases: TGTGCCAGCAGCGCTCACAATACCGGGGAGCTGTTTTTT. The chain is built from TRBV7-7 and TRBJ2-2; D is uncertain. The V and J ends lost 5 bases and 5 bases respectively, with 9 bases between them. Germline assignment: CDR1 SSHAT and CDR2 FNYEAQ (reference sequence). This CDR3 spans 13 amino acids.

V gene TRBV6-1 combines with J gene TRBJ2-6, with TRBD2 matching over 13 bases. The germline V gene has CDR1 MNHNS and CDR2 SASEGT. The CDR3 consists of 18 residues. V lost 4 bases to trimming and J lost 0 bases; unmatched junction nucleotides: 3. CDR3 sequence (DNA): TGTGCCAGCAGTGCACTAGCGGGAGGGGTCTCTGGGGCCAACGTCCTGACTTTC. Translating it yields CASSALAGGVSGANVLTF.

CDR3: CASSRMNEKLFF. In nucleotides, the CDR3 is TGTGCCAGCAGCCGCATGAATGAAAAACTGTTTTTT. The V and J genes are TRBV11-2 and TRBJ1-4; no firm D call. Germline CDR1 is SGHAT and CDR2 is FQNNGV. This CDR3 is built from 12 residues. The V and J ends lost 5 bases and 5 bases respectively, with 6 bases between them.

The chain joins TRBV30 to TRBJ1-1; the D gene is possibly TRBD1 (6 bases). There are 12 residues in the CDR3. The V and J ends lost 2 bases and 4 bases respectively, with 8 bases between them. Germline assignment: CDR1 GTSNPN and CDR2 SVGIG (reference sequence). The CDR3 here is CAWSLRGTEAFF. CDR3 in DNA: TGTGCCTGGAGTCTCAGGGGCACTGAAGCTTTCTTT.

This clone turned up a few times. The chain has TRBV6-5 and TRBJ2-7; D is perhaps TRBD1 or TRBD2 (5 bases each). V was cut by 1 base and J by 0 bases, with 10 bases left in between. The CDR3 totals 15 residues. CDR1 MNHEY and CDR2 SVGAGI come from the germline V gene. This CDR3 reads CASSYWAGSSYEQYF. For the CDR3, the DNA is TGTGCCAGCAGTTACTGGGCAGGGAGCTCCTACGAGCAGTACTTC.

V usage is TRBV6-5 and J usage is TRBJ1-5; D remains ambiguous. Trimming took off 8 bases at V and 6 bases at J, with 14 bases between the two ends. The CDR3 covers 13 residues. Germline CDR1 is MNHEY and CDR2 is SVGAGI. The CDR3 nucleotides are TGTGCCAGCTGCAGGAGGGCGGGTCAGCCCCAGCATTTT. It yields the protein CASCRRAGQPQHF.